A single TCR beta chain is shown here with its context. What it binds is not known. Genomic DNA was employed as the template in profiling TCR beta VDJ and CDR3. One entry per CDR3 protein, called by TCRdb with MiXCR from the reads. The sample records 170,000 or so distinct CDR3 sequences, more than 60% being singletons. Individuals selected for sequencing had exhibited CD8+CD57+ cell expansion on flow cytometry. No therapy had been given to the patients at the time of blood sampling. This entry comes from a study of CD8+CD57+ T cells in acquired aplastic anemia. Whole-study context: The sorted CD4+ and CD8+ cells yielded an average approximately 3.2 ug of DNA.

This CDR3 spans 14 amino acids. CDR1 is SGHVS and CDR2 is FQNEAQ in the germline V gene. J was trimmed by 1 base and V by 5 bases; bases with no gene match: 1. Findings and caveats of the study: Both patients and controls carried the same twenty-nine CD8+ CDR3 sequences.

The sequence came from a human donor with aplastic anemia. The chain links TRBV7-8 to TRBJ1-1; 10 bases match TRBD1. Sequencing used sorted CD4+, CD8+, or CD8+CD57+ T cells (not recorded which) from PBMCs. DNA of the CDR3: TGTGCCAGCAGCGACAGGGGGCAGAACACTGAAGCTTTCTTT. As protein: CASSDRGQNTEAFF.